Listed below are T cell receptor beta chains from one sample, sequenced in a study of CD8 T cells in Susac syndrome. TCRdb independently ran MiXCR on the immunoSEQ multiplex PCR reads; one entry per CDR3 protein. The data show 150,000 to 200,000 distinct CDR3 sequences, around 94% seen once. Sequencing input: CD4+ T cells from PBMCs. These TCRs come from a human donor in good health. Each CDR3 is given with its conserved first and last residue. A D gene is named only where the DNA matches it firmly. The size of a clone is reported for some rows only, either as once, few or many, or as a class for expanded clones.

CDR3: CASTDGNMNTEAFF; DNA: TGCGCCAGTACAGACGGCAACATGAACACTGAAGCTTTCTTT; D: -; size: -; V: TRBV5-1; J: TRBJ1-1
CDR3: CASSLARTAQETQYF; DNA: TGTGCCAGCAGTTTAGCGCGGACAGCCCAAGAGACCCAGTACTTC; D: -; size: -; V: TRBV12-3/TRBV12-4; J: TRBJ2-5
CDR3: CASRDFVDGPYEQYF; DNA: TGTGCCAGCAGGGATTTCGTGGACGGACCCTACGAGCAGTACTTC; D: -; size: -; V: TRBV2; J: TRBJ2-7
CDR3: CSVEDPWDYGELFF; DNA: TGCAGCGTTGAAGATCCGTGGGATTACGGGGAGCTGTTTTTT; D: -; size: -; V: TRBV29-1; J: TRBJ2-2
CDR3: CASSYSPGTGVGHNEQFF; DNA: TGTGCCAGCAGTTACTCCCCAGGGACGGGAGTGGGGCACAATGAGCAGTTCTTC; D: -; size: once; V: TRBV6-5; J: TRBJ2-1
CDR3: CASSQEQATLYNEQFF; DNA: TGTGCCAGCAGCCAAGAACAGGCGACACTCTACAATGAGCAGTTCTTC; D: -; size: -; V: TRBV4-2; J: TRBJ2-1
CDR3: CASSQDTNMYEQYF; DNA: TGCGCCAGCAGCCAAGACACAAATATGTACGAGCAGTACTTC; D: -; size: -; V: TRBV4-3; J: TRBJ2-7
CDR3: CAWSVRGVRGSNGYTF; DNA: TGTGCCTGGAGTGTACGCGGTGTCAGGGGAAGTAATGGCTACACCTTC; D: -; size: -; V: TRBV30; J: TRBJ1-2
CDR3: CSAMRRATYNSPLHF; DNA: TGCAGTGCCATGCGACGTGCTACCTATAATTCACCCCTCCACTTT; D: -; size: -; V: TRBV20-1; J: TRBJ1-6
CDR3: CASSLGGAISDSPLHF; DNA: TGTGCCAGCAGCTTAGGGGGGGCGATTTCTGATTCACCCCTCCACTTT; D: -; size: -; V: TRBV7-8; J: TRBJ1-6
CDR3: CSAPVGTSGGSNTQYF; DNA: TGCAGCGCCCCGGTTGGGACTAGCGGGGGGTCAAATACGCAGTATTTT; D: TRBD2; size: -; V: TRBV29-1; J: TRBJ2-3
CDR3: CASSFLISRGSTDTQYF; DNA: TGTGCCAGCAGCTTCCTAATCTCCAGGGGCAGCACAGATACGCAGTATTTT; D: -; size: -; V: TRBV11-2; J: TRBJ2-3
CDR3: CSARGTGGFSGYTF; DNA: TGCAGTGCTAGGGGGACAGGGGGCTTTAGTGGCTACACCTTC; D: TRBD1; size: -; V: TRBV20-1; J: TRBJ1-2
CDR3: CATSRGVNGQPQHF; DNA: TGTGCCACCAGCAGAGGGGTTAACGGTCAGCCCCAGCATTTT; D: -; size: -; V: TRBV15; J: TRBJ1-5
CDR3: CASHRAGANVLTF; DNA: TGTGCCAGCCACAGGGCTGGGGCCAACGTCCTGACTTTC; D: -; size: -; V: TRBV18; J: TRBJ2-6
CDR3: CASTGRNTGELFF; DNA: TGTGCCAGTACGGGGAGGAACACCGGGGAGCTGTTTTTT; D: -; size: few; V: TRBV19; J: TRBJ2-2
CDR3: CASSPAGQSGEQFF; DNA: TGTGCCAGCTCACCCGCGGGACAGTCAGGAGAGCAGTTCTTC; D: -; size: -; V: TRBV18; J: TRBJ2-1
CDR3: CASSLTGGDTEAFF; DNA: TGTGCCAGCAGCTTAACGGGAGGGGACACTGAAGCTTTCTTT; D: -; size: -; V: TRBV7-3; J: TRBJ1-1